This TCR beta chain appears in the sequencing data of a study of T cells after yellow fever vaccination. In regard to this clonotype: Its target is unknown.

5'RACE template switching added a universal primer site and UMIs to TCR cDNA. TCRdb re-analysed the 5' RACE reads in MiXCR, keeping a single row per CDR3 protein. Of more than 450,000 distinct CDR3 sequences in the sample, 20% to 25% are singletons; the top ten hold 15% to 20%. Regarding the study as a whole: Detected again after the booster were most primary-vaccination clones, at approximately 96% CD4 and about 89% CD8.

This receptor was identified in a young man who received the YFV17D yellow fever vaccine. Specimen: PBMCs, collected 20 to 25 days after the first yellow fever vaccination.

The CDR3 protein is CASRGQGGTGELFF. CDR3 bases: TGTGCCAGCAGAGGACAGGGTGGCACCGGGGAGCTGTTTTTT. The rearrangement links TRBV12-3 or TRBV12-4 to TRBJ2-2, with 8 bases that match TRBD1. V lost 6 bases and J lost 4; bases outside the gene matches: 4. This CDR3 spans 14 amino acids.